This T cell receptor beta chain was recovered during a study of cytomegalovirus exposure and HLA in healthy donors. Study details: Drawn from HLA-typed donors, about 82 million unique TCRs were held in an early data release. Study-level results: Equally common other TCR beta chains were less clonally expanded than HLA-associated ones, a later analysis found. The study found most TCR sequences rare, yet found some public TCRs in many donors. As a later analysis showed, several of the most significant clusters appeared to be linked to common viral pathogens.

The V and J ends lost 1 base and 5 bases respectively, with 18 bases between them. The CDR3 is made up of 17 amino acids. Per germline, CDR1 SGHAT and CDR2 FQNNGV. PCR primers comprised 60 Vbeta and 13 Jbeta primers. This table comes from immunoSEQ multiplex PCR, and its TCRdb copy is limited to in-frame clones, with some not included. The repertoire holds more than 150,000 clones, with roughly 80% as singletons. A note on this clone: The antigen is not known.

The source of this sequence is a woman between 18 and 30 years old in good health and CMV-seronegative. Sequencing was done on a sample of PBMCs. The V call is TRBV11-2, the J call TRBJ2-1; D may be TRBD2 (6 bases). The CDR3 sequence is CASSLGGVAEFNNEQFF. Written as DNA, the CDR3 is TGTGCCAGCAGCTTAGGGGGAGTAGCGGAATTCAACAATGAGCAGTTCTTC.